This T cell receptor beta chain was found in a study of cytomegalovirus exposure and HLA in healthy donors. Details on this clone: Antigen specificity is unknown.

The study, taken as a whole, reports: The investigators catalogued 180 or so TCR beta chains as cytomegalovirus-associated. Analysis was carried out at a later point, and it linked a missense DCLRE1C variant to TCR beta V- and J-gene trimming. An analysis done earlier found most TCR beta V segments productive about 87% or about 30% of the time.

The PCR employed 60 Vbeta primers together with 13 Jbeta primers. Original handling: Unique TCR beta chains totaled some 80 million in a later count, with roughly 10 million of them shared. TCRdb's copy holds only in-frame clones and misses some; the assay was immunoSEQ multiplex PCR. V and J calls and clone size are copied from that table; D and trimming were computed from the DNA. The sample consists of over 150,000 clones, around 85% of them appearing once. The sequenced sample consisted of PBMCs. This clonotype was sampled from a woman between 25 and 40 years old in good health and CMV-seronegative.

The CDR3: CASAPRVAYGYTF. The CDR3 nucleotides are TGTGCCTCCGCCCCCCGGGTTGCCTATGGCTACACCTTC. V and J are TRBV14 and TRBJ1-2; D ambiguous. V was clipped by 11 bases and J by 4 bases, with 17 bases between them. Germline V gives CDR1 SGHDN, CDR2 FVKESK. The CDR3 loop spans 13 amino acids.